The 20 T cell receptor beta chains listed next were all sequenced from one sample in a study of blood T cell repertoires in COVID-19. Sequencing was performed with immunoSEQ multiplex PCR; in TCRdb, only in-frame clones are kept and a portion is missing. The table has 190,000 or so clones, roughly 84% seen once. Sequencing used peripheral blood. These receptors were taken from a woman of 80 years or more with acute or convalescent COVID-19.

The chain employs TRBV6-1 and TRBJ2-5; D is undetermined. Germline V gene lookup returns CDR1 MNHNS and CDR2 SASEGT. V was cut by 2 bases and J by 7 bases, with 20 bases left in between. This CDR3 has 16 residues. CDR3 loop: CASSETKLLELGTQYF. DNA for the CDR3: TGTGCCAGCAGTGAAACCAAACTGTTGGAGCTGGGGACCCAGTACTTC.

This rearrangement joins TRBV30 to TRBJ1-4; D perhaps matches TRBD1 (6 bases). The V end was cut by 0 bases, the J end by 3 bases, with 11 bases between. Germline V gives CDR1 GTSNPN, CDR2 SVGIG (reference sequence). CDR3 length: 15 amino acids. The CDR3 nucleotides are TGTGCCTGGAGTGTCGGACAGCTCGCTAATGAAAAACTGTTTTTT. Its protein is CAWSVGQLANEKLFF.

The V gene is TRBV5-4, the J gene TRBJ1-2; 8 bases are a match to TRBD1. This CDR3 comprises 13 residues. Germline V gene data show CDR1 as SGHNT and CDR2 as YYREEE (reference sequence). The V gene end was trimmed by 4 bases and the J gene end by 8 bases; junction bases not matched to a gene: 7. Here the CDR3 DNA reads TGTGCCAGCAGCGTCGACCGGGACAGGGGCTACACCTTC. It is translated as CASSVDRDRGYTF.

The V and J genes are TRBV3-1 (or the pseudogene TRBV3-2) and TRBJ2-2, with TRBD1 identical over 9 bases. From germline, CDR1 is LGHDT and CDR2 YNNKEL (reference sequence). The length of the CDR3 is 15 residues. V shed 4 bases and J 7 bases; nucleotides not matched to a gene: 7. The CDR3 sequence is CASSLRTGVGGELFF. In DNA form, the CDR3 reads TGTGCCAGCAGCCTTCGGACAGGGGTGGGCGGGGAGCTGTTTTTT.

The chain joins TRBV19 to TRBJ2-3; TRBD2 might be the D (5 bases). This CDR3 is 14 amino acids long. Between the trimmed V and J ends, which lost 6 bases and 1 base, there was a span of 11 bases. CDR1 and CDR2 (germline): LNHDA, SQIVND (reference sequence). The CDR3 bases are TGTGCCAGTAGAAGCGGACGAGGCACAGATACGCAGTATTTT. This sequence encodes CASRSGRGTDTQYF.

The chain has TRBV12-1 and TRBJ2-1; the DNA was not used to check the table's D call, TRBD2. TRBV12-1 is a known pseudogene. The CDR3 covers 17 residues. CDR3 nucleotides: TGTGCCAGCAGCTTTGATTGGCGGGTTGAGTCCTACAATGAGCAGTTCTTC. Encoded protein: CASSFDWRVESYNEQFF.

The rearrangement joins TRBV9 to TRBJ2-1; D unresolved. Deletions cut 0 bases from V and 4 bases from J, with 8 bases between. The CDR3 extends over 14 amino acids. The germline V gene encodes CDR1 SGDLS and CDR2 YYNGEE. CDR3 nucleotides: TGTGCCAGCAGCGTAGAACAGCAATACAATGAGCAGTTCTTC. Encoded protein: CASSVEQQYNEQFF.

The chain recombines TRBV11-3 with TRBJ1-1; weak D call: TRBD1 (5 bases). The CDR3 totals 14 residues. Per the germline V gene, CDR1 is SGHNT and CDR2 is YENEEA. Between the trimmed V and J ends, which lost 5 bases and 2 bases, there was a span of 12 bases. CDR3 DNA: TGTGCCAGCAGCGTTAACAGGCTAAACACTGAAGCTTTCTTT. The encoded protein is CASSVNRLNTEAFF.

The chain combines TRBV7-2 with TRBJ1-2; TRBD1 agrees at 7 bases. The V gene's germline CDR1 is SGHTA and CDR2 FQGNSA. The V segment lost 2 bases and the J segment 1 base; nucleotides outside the gene matches: 4. CDR3 size: 15 residues. The CDR3 sequence is CASSLRGTVNYGYTF. Here the CDR3 DNA reads TGTGCCAGCAGCTTACGCGGGACAGTTAACTATGGCTACACCTTC.

This chain joins TRBV24-1 and TRBJ2-1, with TRBD1 matching over 8 bases. Trimming at V came to 7 bases and at J to 4 bases, leaving 8 bases not matched to a gene. This CDR3 has 15 residues. Germline V gene lookup returns CDR1 KGHDR and CDR2 SFDVKD. CDR3 in amino acids: CATRLGTGAYNEQFF. The CDR3, as DNA: TGTGCCACCAGACTGGGGACAGGTGCTTACAATGAGCAGTTCTTC.

This sequence joins TRBV9 and TRBJ2-1, with D perhaps matching TRBD2 (5 bases). The CDR3 totals 15 residues. The V gene lost 1 base and the J gene lost 3 bases, with 11 bases spanning the gap. CDR1 and CDR2 (germline): SGDLS, YYNGEE. The DNA of the CDR3 is TGTGCCAGCAGCGTAACGGACTTCCACTACAATGAGCAGTTCTTC. Translated: CASSVTDFHYNEQFF.

The chain is built from TRBV27 and TRBJ2-5; 11 bases agree with TRBD2. V shed 5 bases, J shed 2 bases, and the junction held 10 bases outside the gene matches. This CDR3 contains 17 residues. Looked up from germline, CDR1 is MNHEY and CDR2 is SMNVEV (reference sequence). Written as DNA, the CDR3 is TGTGCCAGCAGTAGAAGGACTAGCGGGTACCGACAAGAGACCCAGTACTTC. Translation: CASSRRTSGYRQETQYF.

Only one count was recorded for this clone. This chain uses TRBV7-9 with TRBJ2-7; D is possibly TRBD1 (6 bases). Per the germline V gene, CDR1 is SEHNR and CDR2 is FQNEAQ (reference sequence). Trimming cost V 5 bases and J 5 bases, with 19 bases left between them. The CDR3 sequence is 15 residues long. The CDR3 region is CASSRALNRENEQYF. The CDR3 region has the DNA TGTGCCAGCAGCCGAGCCCTTAACAGGGAAAACGAGCAGTACTTC.

The chain has TRBV27 and TRBJ2-1, with D possibly TRBD2 on 5 matching bases. V was shortened by 4 bases and J by 8 bases, with 15 bases between the two germline ends. The CDR3 covers 14 residues. The germline V gene has CDR1 MNHEY and CDR2 SMNVEV (reference sequence). In nucleotides, the CDR3 is TGTGCCAGCAGTTCCCGGACTCCCCGGGATGAGCAGTTCTTC. Encoded protein: CASSSRTPRDEQFF.

The chain carries TRBV28 and TRBJ2-3, with D possibly matching TRBD1 (7 bases). The CDR3 loop spans 16 amino acids. V lost 5 bases, J lost 4 bases, and 19 bases lay in between. The germline V gene encodes CDR1 MDHEN and CDR2 SYDVKM. CDR3 loop: CASSDVGQPSADTQYF. The DNA of the CDR3 is TGTGCCAGCAGTGACGTGGGACAGCCTAGCGCAGATACGCAGTATTTT.

V usage is TRBV5-6 and J usage is TRBJ2-7; 10 nucleotides line up with TRBD2. Trimming took 2 bases from V and 0 from J; bases not matched to a gene: 5. The CDR3 runs 16 residues. From germline, CDR1 is SGHDT and CDR2 YYEEEE. The CDR3 region is CASSFWGLASSYEQYF. As DNA, the CDR3 is TGTGCCAGCAGCTTTTGGGGACTAGCGTCCTCCTACGAGCAGTACTTC.

This clone showed up just once. The chain couples TRBV4-2 to TRBJ1-1; D is uncertain. Germline CDR1 and CDR2: LGHNA and YNFKEQ. V shed 0 bases and J shed 5 bases, with 7 bases lying between them. The CDR3 sequence is 13 residues long. CDR3 loop: CASSQEAGTEAFF. CDR3 nucleotides: TGTGCCAGCAGCCAAGAAGCGGGGACTGAAGCTTTCTTT.

The chain is built from TRBV3-1 (or the pseudogene TRBV3-2) and TRBJ1-2; the D is unclear. CDR3 size: 12 residues. CDR1 LGHDT and CDR2 YNNKEL come from the germline V gene (reference sequence). Trimming took 5 bases from V and 2 from J, leaving 6 bases between them. In nucleotides, the CDR3 is TGTGCCAGCAGCGCCCGGAACTATGGCTACACCTTC. It is translated as CASSARNYGYTF.

V usage is TRBV10-3 and J usage is TRBJ2-1; 11 bases align to TRBD2. Germline CDR1 is ENHRY and CDR2 is SYGVKD. After removal of 6 bases from V and 6 bases from J, the junction contained 7 bases not matched to a gene. The CDR3 spans 15 residues. The CDR3 region is CAISWTSGPSNEQFF. The CDR3 DNA sequence: TGTGCCATCAGCTGGACTAGCGGGCCTTCCAATGAGCAGTTCTTC.

For the CDR3, the DNA is TGTGCCACCAGCAGAGACAGGGGGCAGGCTGAAGCTTTCTTT. The encoded protein is CATSRDRGQAEAFF. This chain links TRBV15 with TRBJ1-1, with 8 bases fitting TRBD1. Germline CDR1 is LNHNV and CDR2 is YYDKDF (reference sequence). The CDR3 length is 14 residues. The J segment lost 6 bases and the V segment lost 0 bases, leaving 3 bases of the junction unmatched.